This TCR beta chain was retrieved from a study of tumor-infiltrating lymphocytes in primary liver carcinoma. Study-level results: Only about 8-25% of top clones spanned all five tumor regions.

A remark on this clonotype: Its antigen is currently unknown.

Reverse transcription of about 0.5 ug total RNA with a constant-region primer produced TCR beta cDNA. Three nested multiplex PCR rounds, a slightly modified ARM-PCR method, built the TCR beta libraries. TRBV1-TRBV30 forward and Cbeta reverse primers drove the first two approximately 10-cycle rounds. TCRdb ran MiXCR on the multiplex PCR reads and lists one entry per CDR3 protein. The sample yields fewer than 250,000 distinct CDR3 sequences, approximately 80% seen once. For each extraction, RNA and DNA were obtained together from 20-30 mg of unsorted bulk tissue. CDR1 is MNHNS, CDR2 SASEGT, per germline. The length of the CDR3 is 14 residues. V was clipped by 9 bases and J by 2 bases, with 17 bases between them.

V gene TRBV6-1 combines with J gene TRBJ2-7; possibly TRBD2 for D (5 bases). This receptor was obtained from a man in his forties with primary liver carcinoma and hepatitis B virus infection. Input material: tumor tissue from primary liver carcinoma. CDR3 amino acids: CASSTGIGPYEQYF. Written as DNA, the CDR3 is TGTGCCAGTAGTACCGGGATAGGGCCCTACGAGCAGTACTTC.